The 10 T cell receptor beta chains below all came from one sample that was sequenced in a study of T cell changes during pregnancy in multiple sclerosis. Profiling relied on immunoSEQ multiplex PCR, and the TCRdb table lists in-frame clones only, not all of them. The data contain 50,000 to 70,000 clones, over 85% of them seen just once; the ten biggest clones take up 1.4%. The material sequenced was peripheral blood, taken in the second trimester of pregnancy. All receptors derive from a female donor with multiple sclerosis, enrolled in a pregnancy study.

This rearrangement joins TRBV7-8 to TRBJ2-3, with TRBD2 as a possible D gene (6 bases). The V and J ends lost 4 bases and 6 bases respectively, with 11 bases between them. CDR1 is SGHVS, CDR2 FQNEAQ, per germline. The CDR3 is 13 amino acids. CDR3 residues: CASSSGGIDTQYF. The CDR3 DNA is TGTGCCAGCAGCTCCGGGGGTATCGATACGCAGTATTTT. Drawing the rest from reference TRBV7-8 and TRBJ2-3, the complete variable domain is GAGVSQSPRYKVAKRGQDVALRCDPISGHVSLFWYQQALGQGPEFLTYFQNEAQLDKSGLPSDRFFAERPEGSVSTLKIQRTQQEDSAVYLCASSSGGIDTQYFGPGTRLTVL.

The chain recombines TRBV7-2 with TRBJ1-1; 8 positions match TRBD1. The V gene's germline CDR1 is SGHTA and CDR2 FQGNSA. There are 16 residues in the CDR3. Unmatched junction bases numbered 9, after V lost 5 bases and J lost 1 base. The CDR3 region has the DNA TGTGCCAGCAGCCCCCATCCAGGGGGCAGGAACACTGAAGCTTTCTTT. Amino acid sequence: CASSPHPGGRNTEAFF.

The chain joins TRBV7-9 to TRBJ1-1; possibly TRBD1 for D (6 bases). CDR3 size: 13 residues. The germline V gene encodes CDR1 SEHNR and CDR2 FQNEAQ (reference sequence). Trimming removed 1 base at V and 7 bases at J, with 10 bases between. In DNA, the CDR3 is TGTGCCAGCAGCTTAGATGCAGGGGATGAAGCTTTCTTT. Amino acid sequence: CASSLDAGDEAFF.

The chain joins TRBV28 to TRBJ2-3, with 7 bases that match TRBD2. V dropped 4 bases and J dropped 6; count of bases not matched to a gene: 10. The germline V gene encodes CDR1 MDHEN and CDR2 SYDVKM. This CDR3 is built from 15 residues. CDR3 bases: TGTGCCAGCAGTTGGATGGGCGGGAGAGGGGATACGCAGTATTTT. It yields the protein CASSWMGGRGDTQYF.

The chain combines TRBV9 with TRBJ2-2; D gene unclear. The germline CDR1 and CDR2 sequences are SGDLS and YYNGEE. The ends were cut back, 0 bases at V and 11 bases at J, with 8 bases in the middle. The CDR3 covers 12 residues. The CDR3 DNA sequence: TGTGCCAGCAGCGTAGGAGCGCGAGAGCTGTTTTTT. Translated: CASSVGARELFF.

The rearrangement joins TRBV28 to TRBJ2-7, with 8 bases identical to TRBD2. Per the germline V gene, CDR1 is MDHEN and CDR2 is SYDVKM. This CDR3 is built from 13 residues. Trimming removed 6 bases from V and 5 bases from J; junction bases left unmatched: 6. CDR3 residues: CASRGEAGDEQYF. CDR3 nucleotides: TGTGCCAGCAGGGGGGAAGCGGGAGACGAGCAGTACTTC.

CDR3 DNA sequence: TGTGCTAGTGGGTCCGACAGGGAAGAGACCCAGTACTTC. Translated: CASGSDREETQYF. J is TRBJ2-5 and V is TRBV12-5, with 7 bases that match TRBD1. The V gene end was trimmed by 6 bases and the J gene end by 3 bases; junction bases not matched to a gene: 4. Germline V gene data show CDR1 as LGHNT and CDR2 as FRNRAP. This CDR3 has 13 residues.

The rearrangement links TRBV11-2 to TRBJ2-7; TRBD1 matches 9 bases. This CDR3 contains 14 residues. The V gene end was trimmed by 3 bases and the J gene end by 3 bases; junction bases not matched to a gene: 3. Germline V gives CDR1 SGHAT, CDR2 FQNNGV. CDR3 coding DNA: TGTGCCAGCAGCTTGACAGGGGGAATCTACGAGCAGTACTTC. Its translation is CASSLTGGIYEQYF.

This chain joins TRBV25-1 and TRBJ2-1; weak D call: TRBD2 (5 bases). The CDR3 runs to 14 residues. The V end was cut by 1 base, the J end by 16 bases, with 20 bases between. The germline V gene encodes CDR1 MGHDK and CDR2 SYGVNS. The CDR3 region has the DNA TGTGCCAGCAGTGAATCTACGGGGAAACCTCCCGGCTTCTTC. This gives the protein CASSESTGKPPGFF. The complete variable domain, with remaining parts taken from reference TRBV25-1 and TRBJ2-1, reads EADIYQTPRYLVIGTGKKITLECSQTMGHDKMYWYQQDPGMELHLIHYSYGVNSTEKGDLSSESTVSRIRTEHFPLTLESARPSHTSQYLCASSESTGKPPGFFGPGTRLTVL.

The V and J genes are TRBV18 and TRBJ1-2; tentative D call: TRBD1 (5 bases). This CDR3 contains 15 residues. V shed 3 bases and J shed 3 bases, with 14 bases lying between them. CDR1 is KGHSH and CDR2 is LQKENI in the germline V gene. CDR3 in amino acids: CASSPGQGGDYGYTF. CDR3 bases: TGTGCCAGCTCACCTGGGCAGGGAGGAGACTATGGCTACACCTTC.